This T cell receptor (beta chain) was observed in a study of shared clonotypes between healthy human individuals. Study-wide results and limits: Rarefaction indicated that sorted-subset sequencing remained incomplete although depth was large. Several donors held approximately 5% of naive CD4 clonotypes in common.

V gave up 4 bases and J gave up 4 bases, with 12 bases separating them. The CDR3 consists of 14 residues. In germline, CDR1 is SGHRS, CDR2 YFSETQ. Sorted-subset replicate PCR reactions contained approximately 190 ng DNA, corresponding to approximately 30,000 T cell genomes. The method was immunoSEQ multiplex PCR; TCRdb's version includes in-frame clones alone and lacks a portion of them. The data hold around 2.3 million clones, with 90% to 96% observed a single time. For this clone: The antigen is undetermined.

The chain employs TRBV5-1 and TRBJ1-3; D remains ambiguous. The sequence derives from a man between 18 and 35 years old in good health. Source material: naive CD4+ T cells sorted from blood. Indicated subset: CD45RA+ positively selected. The CDR3, as DNA: TGCGCCAGCAGCGCACAGCCATCCGGAAACACCATATATTTT. It specifies CASSAQPSGNTIYF.